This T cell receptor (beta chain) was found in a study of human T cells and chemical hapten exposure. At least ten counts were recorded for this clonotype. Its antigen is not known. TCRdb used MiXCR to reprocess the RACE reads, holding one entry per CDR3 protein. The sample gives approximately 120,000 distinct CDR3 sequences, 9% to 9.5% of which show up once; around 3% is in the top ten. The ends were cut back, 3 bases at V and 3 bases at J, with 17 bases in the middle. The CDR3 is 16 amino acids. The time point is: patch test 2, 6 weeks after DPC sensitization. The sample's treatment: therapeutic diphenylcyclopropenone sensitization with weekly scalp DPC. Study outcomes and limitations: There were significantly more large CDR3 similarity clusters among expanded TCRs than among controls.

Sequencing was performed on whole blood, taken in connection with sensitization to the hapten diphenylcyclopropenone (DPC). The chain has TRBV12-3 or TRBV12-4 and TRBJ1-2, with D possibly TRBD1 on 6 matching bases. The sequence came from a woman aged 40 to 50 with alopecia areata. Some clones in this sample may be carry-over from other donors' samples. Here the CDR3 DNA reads TGTGCCAGCAGTTTCCGCCAATACAGGGACCACTATGGCTACACCTTC. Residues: CASSFRQYRDHYGYTF.